Listed here are 24 T cell receptor beta chains from one sample, sequenced in a study of cytomegalovirus exposure and HLA in healthy donors. Primers: 60 Vbeta forward and 13 Jbeta reverse. Sequencing used immunoSEQ multiplex PCR; TCRdb keeps in-frame clones, though not all of them. In the table there are about 120,000 clones, 83% of which are singletons. Sequenced material: PBMCs. These receptors were taken from a woman aged 40 to 49 in good health and CMV-seropositive.

Only a few counts were recorded for this clone. The V and J genes are TRBV25-1 and TRBJ2-7; unclear D gene. Deletions cut 8 bases from V and 7 bases from J, with 15 bases between. Germline values: CDR1 MGHDK, CDR2 SYGVNS. This CDR3 has 12 amino acids. CDR3 in amino acids: CASEAVMLEQYF. The CDR3 coding sequence is TGTGCCAGCGAGGCAGTAATGTTGGAGCAGTACTTC.

V usage is TRBV7-6 and J usage is TRBJ2-6; possibly TRBD1 for D (6 bases). Germline V gene data show CDR1 as SGHVS and CDR2 as FNYEAQ. The V gene lost 3 bases and the J gene lost 0 bases, with 15 bases spanning the gap. The CDR3 sequence is 18 residues long. For the CDR3, the DNA is TGTGCCAGCAGCTTGAACCAGGGGCTTATCTCTGGGGCCAACGTCCTGACTTTC. It codes for CASSLNQGLISGANVLTF.

The chain's CDR3 is CASSISFSNYGYTF. The CDR3 DNA reads as TGTGCCAGTAGTATATCTTTTTCTAACTATGGCTACACCTTC. The rearrangement links TRBV19 to TRBJ1-2, with D unclear. The germline V gene encodes CDR1 LNHDA and CDR2 SQIVND (reference sequence). Trimming took off 2 bases at V and 0 bases at J, with 7 bases between the two ends. The CDR3 covers 14 residues.

This rearrangement joins TRBV28 to TRBJ1-2; TRBD1 matches 7 bases. This CDR3 comprises 15 residues. The germline V gene encodes CDR1 MDHEN and CDR2 SYDVKM. V was clipped by 6 bases and J by 4 bases; unmatched bases: 11. The DNA of the CDR3 is TGTGCCAGCAGGCATAATCAGCAGGGGGGCTATGGCTACACCTTC. It is translated as CASRHNQQGGYGYTF.

The table lists this clone with a few counts. J is TRBJ2-7 and V is TRBV27; D call uncertain. Trimming left V 4 bases short and J 3 bases short, with 19 bases between. CDR3 length: 16 amino acids. Per germline, CDR1 MNHEY and CDR2 SMNVEV (reference sequence). The DNA for the CDR3 is TGTGCCAGCAGTTCAAGACTGAATCCCACTTACTACGAGCAGTACTTC. Translating gives CASSSRLNPTYYEQYF.

The chain employs TRBV19 and TRBJ2-5; 12 nucleotides align to TRBD1. This CDR3 spans 15 amino acids. Trimming took 5 bases from V and 4 from J; bases not matched to a gene: 5. The germline V gene has CDR1 LNHDA and CDR2 SQIVND (reference sequence). The CDR3 DNA reads as TGTGCCAGTAGTCCCGGGACAGGGGGCCGAGAGACCCAGTACTTC. Its translation: CASSPGTGGRETQYF.

This clone appeared once. This chain joins TRBV2 and TRBJ2-5; tentative D call: TRBD2 (5 bases). Trimming removed 4 bases from V and 5 bases from J, with 14 bases in between. Germline values: CDR1 SNHLY, CDR2 FYNNEI. CDR3 length equals 14 residues. The CDR3 DNA reads as TGTGCCAGCAGTGGGGTCGGGGTGGTGGAGACCCAGTACTTC. Translating it yields CASSGVGVVETQYF.

The CDR3 region has the DNA TGTGCCAGCAGCTTAACCGGTCCTGAGCAGTTCTTC. Its protein product is CASSLTGPEQFF. The J gene is TRBJ2-1, the V gene TRBV7-9; D gene unclear. The V gene lost 2 bases and the J gene lost 9 bases, with 8 bases spanning the gap. The CDR3 contains 12 residues. Germline V gene data show CDR1 as SEHNR and CDR2 as FQNEAQ (reference sequence).

The V call is TRBV28, the J call TRBJ1-2, with 7 bases fitting TRBD1. V trimming: 8 bases; J trimming: 2 bases; junction bases outside the gene matches: 14. The V gene's germline CDR1 is MDHEN and CDR2 SYDVKM. This CDR3 has 16 residues. The CDR3 sequence is CASRITGTELNYGYTF. The CDR3 nucleotides read TGTGCCAGCCGCATCACCGGGACAGAGCTGAACTATGGCTACACCTTC.

The chain joins TRBV5-5 to TRBJ2-2, with D tentatively TRBD2 (6 bases). The germline CDR1 and CDR2 sequences are SGHKS and YYEKEE (reference sequence). V dropped 4 bases and J dropped 4 bases, with 17 bases sitting between them. CDR3 length equals 16 residues. The CDR3 sequence is CASSPRLGKGTGELFF. The DNA of the CDR3 is TGTGCCAGCAGCCCACGACTAGGAAAGGGCACCGGGGAGCTGTTTTTT.

The V and J genes are TRBV29-1 and TRBJ1-2; possibly TRBD1 for D (5 bases). The ends were cut back, 4 bases at V and 3 bases at J, with 24 bases in the middle. CDR1 SQVTM and CDR2 ANQGSEA come from the germline V gene. The CDR3 contains 17 residues. The CDR3 region is CSVVGSLVRGEDYGYTF. CDR3 sequence (DNA): TGCAGCGTTGTAGGTAGTTTGGTTAGGGGTGAGGACTATGGCTACACCTTC.

The chain links TRBV5-1 to TRBJ2-1; 9 bases map to TRBD2. V was pared by 0 bases and J by 7 bases, with 8 bases of the junction left unmatched. Germline assignment: CDR1 SGHRS and CDR2 YFSETQ. CDR3 length: 16 residues. The CDR3 protein is CASSLVLGTSRNEQFF. The CDR3 DNA reads TGCGCCAGCAGCTTGGTTCTCGGGACTAGCAGGAATGAGCAGTTCTTC.

The V and J genes are TRBV19 and TRBJ1-1, with 7 bases fitting TRBD1. CDR3 size: 15 residues. Trimming took 4 bases from V and 6 from J; bases not matched to a gene: 11. CDR1 and CDR2 (germline): LNHDA, SQIVND (reference sequence). This CDR3 reads CASSNQRQGGPEAFF. CDR3 DNA sequence: TGTGCCAGTAGTAACCAACGACAGGGCGGACCTGAAGCTTTCTTT. The whole variable domain, filled in from reference TRBV19 and TRBJ1-1, reads DGGITQSPKYLFRKEGQNVTLSCEQNLNHDAMYWYRQDPGQGLRLIYYSQIVNDFQKGDIAEGYSVSREKKESFPLTVTSAQKNPTAFYLCASSNQRQGGPEAFFGQGTRLTVV.

V gene TRBV5-4 combines with J gene TRBJ2-5; 8 bases fit TRBD2. V lost 2 bases to trimming and J lost 4 bases; unmatched junction nucleotides: 7. The CDR3 extends over 15 amino acids. CDR1 is SGHNT, CDR2 YYREEE, per germline (reference sequence). The CDR3 nucleotides are TGTGCCAGCAGCTTACCGGGACTAGTGGTAGAGACCCAGTACTTC. It translates to CASSLPGLVVETQYF. The full variable domain, rest sourced from reference TRBV5-4 and TRBJ2-5, is ETGVTQSPTHLIKTRGQQVTLRCSSQSGHNTVSWYQQALGQGPQFIFQYYREEENGRGNFPPRFSGLQFPNYSSELNVNALELDDSALYLCASSLPGLVVETQYFGPGTRLLVL.

V is TRBV5-8 and J is TRBJ2-1, with D possibly matching TRBD1 (5 bases). Germline CDR1 is SGHTS and CDR2 is YDEGEE. Deletions cut 0 bases from V and 6 bases from J, with 13 bases between. CDR3 length equals 15 residues. The CDR3 loop is CASSLVRAIGNEQFF. The CDR3 DNA reads TGTGCCAGCAGCTTGGTCAGGGCTATAGGCAATGAGCAGTTCTTC.

The genes are TRBV9 and TRBJ2-2, with TRBD1 matching 9 bases. The CDR3 contains 17 residues. In germline, CDR1 is SGDLS, CDR2 YYNGEE. V was pared by 4 bases and J by 6 bases, with 13 bases of the junction left unmatched. CDR3: CASSSTTGTGIPGELFF. The CDR3 nucleotides are TGTGCCAGCAGCTCCACGACCGGGACAGGGATTCCCGGGGAGCTGTTTTTT.

The genes are TRBV7-9 and TRBJ1-3; D might be TRBD1 (5 bases). V gave up 3 bases and J gave up 3 bases, with 12 bases separating them. Germline V gives CDR1 SEHNR, CDR2 FQNEAQ (reference sequence). The CDR3 has 15 amino acids. CDR3 nucleotides: TGTGCCAGCAGCTTGGAGGGGAGAAGTGGAAACACCATATATTTT. Its translation is CASSLEGRSGNTIYF.

The chain has TRBV7-2 and TRBJ2-5, with D unresolved. The end of the DNA is better explained by TRBJ2-7, so the J call may be wrong. CDR1 is SGHTA and CDR2 is FQGNSA in the germline V gene. The CDR3 totals 11 residues. The CDR3: CASSSLSEQYF. The CDR3 DNA reads TGTGCCAGCAGCTCGTTGTCCGAGCAGTACTTC.

This clone has more than one count but fewer than ten. The V call is TRBV11-2, the J call TRBJ2-1; 10 positions agree with TRBD2. The CDR3 length is 16 residues. J lost 6 bases, V lost 1 base, and 6 bases had no gene match. Germline loops: CDR1 SGHAT, CDR2 FQNNGV. Here the CDR3 DNA reads TGTGCCAGCAGCTTAGTGCCTCGACTAGCGGGCAATGAGCAGTTCTTC. The encoded protein is CASSLVPRLAGNEQFF.

V usage is TRBV6-1 and J usage is TRBJ2-2, with 7 bases identical to TRBD2. Germline CDR1 is MNHNS and CDR2 is SASEGT. The junction had 6 bases not matched to a gene; V was cut back by 2 bases and J by 6 bases. The CDR3 extends over 15 amino acids. The CDR3 nucleotides are TGTGCCAGCAGTGAAATCCGCGGGAGCGCCGGGGAGCTGTTTTTT. Residues: CASSEIRGSAGELFF.

V and J are TRBV5-1 and TRBJ2-5; the match to TRBD1 covers 7 bases. The J call is in doubt because the DNA end fits TRBJ2-7 better. Germline V gives CDR1 SGHRS, CDR2 YFSETQ. The CDR3 totals 13 residues. For the CDR3, the DNA is TGCGCCAGCAGCCCGGGACAGACCTACGAGCAGTACTTC. Encoded protein: CASSPGQTYEQYF.

The chain recombines TRBV7-6 with TRBJ1-5; tentatively, D is TRBD1 (6 bases). Trimming cost V 5 bases and J 6 bases, with 14 bases left between them. The CDR3 loop spans 14 amino acids. Germline CDR1 reads SGHVS; CDR2 reads FNYEAQ. Written as DNA, the CDR3 is TGTGCCAGCAGCCCCGGGGGGCCGGCTCAGCCCCAGCATTTT. This codes for CASSPGGPAQPQHF.

The rearrangement uses TRBV4-2 and TRBJ2-3; 15 nucleotides match TRBD2. CDR3 size: 21 residues. From germline, CDR1 is LGHNA and CDR2 YNFKEQ. V shed 1 base, J shed 2 bases, and the junction held 13 bases outside the gene matches. Here the CDR3 DNA reads TGTGCCAGCAGCCAAGCGGCAGTTGCGGGACTAGCGGGAGGTAACACAGATACGCAGTATTTT. This codes for CASSQAAVAGLAGGNTDTQYF.

The V call is TRBV27, the J call TRBJ2-3; TRBD1 might be the D (5 bases). CDR1 is MNHEY and CDR2 is SMNVEV in the germline V gene (reference sequence). The V end lost 5 bases, the J end lost 1 base, and 10 bases lay between the germline ends. There are 14 residues in the CDR3. DNA for the CDR3: TGTGCCAGCAGTAAGACAGTTCGCACAGATACGCAGTATTTT. It codes for CASSKTVRTDTQYF.